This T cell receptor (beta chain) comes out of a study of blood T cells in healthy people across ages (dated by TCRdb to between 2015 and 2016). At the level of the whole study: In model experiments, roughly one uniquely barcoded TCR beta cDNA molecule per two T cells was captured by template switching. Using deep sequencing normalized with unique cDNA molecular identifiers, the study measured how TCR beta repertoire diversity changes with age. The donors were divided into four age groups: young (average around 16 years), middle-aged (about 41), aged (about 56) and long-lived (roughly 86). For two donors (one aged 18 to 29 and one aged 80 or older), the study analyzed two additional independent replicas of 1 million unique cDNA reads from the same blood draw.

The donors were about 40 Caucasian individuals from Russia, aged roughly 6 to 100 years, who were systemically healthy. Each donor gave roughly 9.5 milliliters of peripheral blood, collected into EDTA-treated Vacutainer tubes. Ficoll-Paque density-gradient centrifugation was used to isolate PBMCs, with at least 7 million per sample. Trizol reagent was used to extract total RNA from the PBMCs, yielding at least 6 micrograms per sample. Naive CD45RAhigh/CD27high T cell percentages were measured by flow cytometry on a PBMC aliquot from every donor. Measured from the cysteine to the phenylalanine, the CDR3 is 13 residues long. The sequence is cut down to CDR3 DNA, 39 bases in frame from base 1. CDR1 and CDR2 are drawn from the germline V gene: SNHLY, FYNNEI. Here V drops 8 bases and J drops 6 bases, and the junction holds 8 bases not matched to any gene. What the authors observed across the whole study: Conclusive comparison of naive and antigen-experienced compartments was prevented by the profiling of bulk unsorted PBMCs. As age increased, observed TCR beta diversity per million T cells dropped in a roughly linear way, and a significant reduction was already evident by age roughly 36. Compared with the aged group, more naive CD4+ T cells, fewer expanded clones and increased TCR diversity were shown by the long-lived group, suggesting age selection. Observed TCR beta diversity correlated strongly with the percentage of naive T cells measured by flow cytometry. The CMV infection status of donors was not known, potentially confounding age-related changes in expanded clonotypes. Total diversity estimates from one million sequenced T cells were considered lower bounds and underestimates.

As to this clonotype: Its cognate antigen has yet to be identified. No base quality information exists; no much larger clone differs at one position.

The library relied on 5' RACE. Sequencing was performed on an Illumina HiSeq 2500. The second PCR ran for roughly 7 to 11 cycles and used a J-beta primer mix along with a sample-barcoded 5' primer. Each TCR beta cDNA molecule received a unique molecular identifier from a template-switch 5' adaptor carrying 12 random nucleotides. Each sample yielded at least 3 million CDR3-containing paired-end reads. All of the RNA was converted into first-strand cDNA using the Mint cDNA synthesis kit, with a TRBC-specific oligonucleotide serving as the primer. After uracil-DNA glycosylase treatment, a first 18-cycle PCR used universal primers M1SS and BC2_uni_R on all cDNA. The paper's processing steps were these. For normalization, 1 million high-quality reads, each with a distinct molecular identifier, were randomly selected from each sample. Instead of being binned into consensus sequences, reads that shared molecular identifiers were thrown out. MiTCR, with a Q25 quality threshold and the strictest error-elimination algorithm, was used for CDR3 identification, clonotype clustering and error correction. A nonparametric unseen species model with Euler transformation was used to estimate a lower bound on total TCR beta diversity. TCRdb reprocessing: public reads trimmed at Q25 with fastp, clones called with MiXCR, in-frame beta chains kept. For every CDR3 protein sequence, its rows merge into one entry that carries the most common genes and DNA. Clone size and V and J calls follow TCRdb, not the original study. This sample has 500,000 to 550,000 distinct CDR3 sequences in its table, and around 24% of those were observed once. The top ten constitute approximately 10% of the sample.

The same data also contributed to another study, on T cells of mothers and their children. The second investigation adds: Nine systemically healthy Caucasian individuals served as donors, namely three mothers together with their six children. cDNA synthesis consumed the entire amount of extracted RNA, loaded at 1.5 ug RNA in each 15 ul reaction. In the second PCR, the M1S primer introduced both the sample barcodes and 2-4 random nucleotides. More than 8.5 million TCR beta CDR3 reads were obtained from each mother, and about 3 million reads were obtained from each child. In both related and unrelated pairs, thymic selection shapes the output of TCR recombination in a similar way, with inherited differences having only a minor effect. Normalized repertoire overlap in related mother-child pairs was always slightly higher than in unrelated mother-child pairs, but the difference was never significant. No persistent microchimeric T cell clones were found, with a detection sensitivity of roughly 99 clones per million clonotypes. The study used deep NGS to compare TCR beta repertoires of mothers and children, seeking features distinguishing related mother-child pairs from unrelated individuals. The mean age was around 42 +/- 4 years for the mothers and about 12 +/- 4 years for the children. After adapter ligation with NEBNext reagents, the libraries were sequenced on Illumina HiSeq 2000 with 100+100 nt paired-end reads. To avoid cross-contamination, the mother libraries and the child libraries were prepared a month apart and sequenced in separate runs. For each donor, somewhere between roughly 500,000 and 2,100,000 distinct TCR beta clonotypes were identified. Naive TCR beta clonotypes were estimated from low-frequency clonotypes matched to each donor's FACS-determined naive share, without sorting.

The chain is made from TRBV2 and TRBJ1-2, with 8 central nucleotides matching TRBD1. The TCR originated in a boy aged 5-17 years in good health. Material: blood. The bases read TGTGCCAGCGGGGGAGACAGGGGAAATGGCTACACCTTC. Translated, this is CASGGDRGNGYTF.